The entry below describes one T cell receptor (beta chain). This record belongs to a study of blood T cell repertoires in COVID-19. About the research overall: Specimens from acute and convalescent COVID-19 originated in the United States, Italy and Spain. Sources were T cells, B-cell-depleted T cells, or PBMCs; the material itself was cDNA or gDNA.

V was trimmed by 0 bases and J by 2 bases, leaving 14 bases between them. The CDR3 spans 17 residues. Germline CDR1 and CDR2: SGDLS and YYNGEE. In the source study's methods: Researchers report that nucleated cell counts were estimated from reference gene primer amplification. Data came from immunoSEQ multiplex PCR; TCRdb stores just in-frame clones and leaves some out. V, J and clone size are taken as reported in that table, and D and trimming were inferred from the DNA itself. Among roughly 150,000 clones listed, approximately 86% were seen once. Patients of the Seattle cohort, enrolled during active infection, were followed longitudinally.

The chain combines TRBV9 with TRBJ2-2, with D maybe TRBD2 (6 bases). The specimen sequenced was peripheral blood. This sequence was found in a woman over 75 with COVID-19, enrolled during active disease. This CDR3 reads CASSVAGRDFNTGELFF. CDR3 in DNA: TGTGCCAGCAGCGTAGCTGGCAGGGACTTTAACACCGGGGAGCTGTTTTTT.